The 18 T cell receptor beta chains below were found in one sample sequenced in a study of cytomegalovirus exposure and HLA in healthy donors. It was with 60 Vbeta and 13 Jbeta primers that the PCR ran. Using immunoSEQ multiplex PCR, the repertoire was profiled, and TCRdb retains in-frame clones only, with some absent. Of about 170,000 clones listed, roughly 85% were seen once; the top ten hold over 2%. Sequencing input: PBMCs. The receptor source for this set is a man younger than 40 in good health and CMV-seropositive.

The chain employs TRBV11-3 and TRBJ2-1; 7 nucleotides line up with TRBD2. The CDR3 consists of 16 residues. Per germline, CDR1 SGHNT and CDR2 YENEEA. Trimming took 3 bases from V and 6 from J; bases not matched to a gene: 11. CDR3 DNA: TGTGCCAGCAGCTTTAAGTTGTGGCGGGGGAGCAATGAGCAGTTCTTC. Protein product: CASSFKLWRGSNEQFF.

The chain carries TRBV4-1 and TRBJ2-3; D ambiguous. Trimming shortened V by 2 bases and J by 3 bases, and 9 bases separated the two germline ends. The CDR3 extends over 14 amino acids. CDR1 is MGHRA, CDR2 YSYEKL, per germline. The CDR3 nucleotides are TGCGCCAGCAGCCAACAAACTTTTACAGATACGCAGTATTTT. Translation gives CASSQQTFTDTQYF.

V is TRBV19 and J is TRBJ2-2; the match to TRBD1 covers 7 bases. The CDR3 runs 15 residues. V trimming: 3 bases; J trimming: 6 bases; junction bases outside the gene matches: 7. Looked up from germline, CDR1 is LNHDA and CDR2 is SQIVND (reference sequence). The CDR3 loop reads CASSIGQAPAGELFF. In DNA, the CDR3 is TGTGCCAGTAGTATTGGACAGGCCCCCGCCGGGGAGCTGTTTTTT.

The CDR3: CASSSTSGIFYNEQFF. CDR3 nucleotides: TGTGCCAGCAGCTCTACTAGCGGGATTTTCTACAATGAGCAGTTCTTC. The rearrangement links TRBV5-8 to TRBJ2-1, with 10 positions matching TRBD2. J gave up 3 bases and V 3 bases, and 6 bases lay outside the gene matches. This CDR3 region has 16 residues. Germline V gene lookup returns CDR1 SGHTS and CDR2 YDEGEE.

CDR3 nucleotide sequence: TGCGCCAGCAGCTTGAGCGTAGGGGGAGGGAACAATGAGCAGTTCTTC. Its translation: CASSLSVGGGNNEQFF. V gene TRBV5-1 combines with J gene TRBJ2-1; perhaps TRBD2 as D (7 bases). V lost 1 base and J 5 bases, leaving 16 bases between the germline ends. Looked up from germline, CDR1 is SGHRS and CDR2 is YFSETQ. This CDR3 contains 16 residues.

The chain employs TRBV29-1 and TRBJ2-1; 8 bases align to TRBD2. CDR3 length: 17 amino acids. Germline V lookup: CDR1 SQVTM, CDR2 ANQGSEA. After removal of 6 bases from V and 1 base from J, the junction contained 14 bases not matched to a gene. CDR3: CSVDSGAGGVSYNEQFF. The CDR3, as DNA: TGCAGCGTCGATTCAGGGGCGGGGGGTGTTTCCTACAATGAGCAGTTCTTC.

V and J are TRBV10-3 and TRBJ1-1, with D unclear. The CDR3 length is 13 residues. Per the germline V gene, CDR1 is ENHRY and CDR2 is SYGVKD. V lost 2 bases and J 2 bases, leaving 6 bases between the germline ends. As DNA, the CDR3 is TGTGCCATCAGTGAGCCGTTAAACACTGAAGCTTTCTTT. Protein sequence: CAISEPLNTEAFF.

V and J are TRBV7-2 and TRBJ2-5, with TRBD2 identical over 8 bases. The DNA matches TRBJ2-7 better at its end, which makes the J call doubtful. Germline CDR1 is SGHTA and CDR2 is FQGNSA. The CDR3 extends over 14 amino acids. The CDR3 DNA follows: TGTGCCAGCAGCCAGGGACTAGATTACTACGAGCAGTACTTC. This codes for CASSQGLDYYEQYF.

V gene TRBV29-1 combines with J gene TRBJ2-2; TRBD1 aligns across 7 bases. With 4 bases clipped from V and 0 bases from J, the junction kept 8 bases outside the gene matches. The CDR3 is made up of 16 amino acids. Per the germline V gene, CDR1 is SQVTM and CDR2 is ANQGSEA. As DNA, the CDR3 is TGCAGCGTTGGAAAGGGGGCTAATGCGAACACCGGGGAGCTGTTTTTT. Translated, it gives CSVGKGANANTGELFF.

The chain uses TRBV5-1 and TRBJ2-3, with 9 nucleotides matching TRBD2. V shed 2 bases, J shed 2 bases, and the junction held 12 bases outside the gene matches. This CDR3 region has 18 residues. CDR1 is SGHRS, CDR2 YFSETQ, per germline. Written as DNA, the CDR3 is TGCGCCAGCAGCTTCAGGCGCGGGAGGGCCGGTAACACAGATACGCAGTATTTT. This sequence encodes CASSFRRGRAGNTDTQYF.

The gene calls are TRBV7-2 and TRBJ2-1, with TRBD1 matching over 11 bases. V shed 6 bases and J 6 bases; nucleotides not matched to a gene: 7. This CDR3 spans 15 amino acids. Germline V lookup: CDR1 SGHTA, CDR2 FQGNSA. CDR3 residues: CASRPGQGVRNEQFF. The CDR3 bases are TGTGCCAGCAGACCGGGACAGGGGGTACGCAATGAGCAGTTCTTC.

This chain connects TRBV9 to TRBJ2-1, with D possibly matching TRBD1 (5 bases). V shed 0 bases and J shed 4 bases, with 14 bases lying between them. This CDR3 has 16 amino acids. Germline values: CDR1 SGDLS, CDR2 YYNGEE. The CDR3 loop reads CASSVGGGARYNEQFF. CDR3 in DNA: TGTGCCAGCAGCGTAGGGGGCGGAGCGAGGTACAATGAGCAGTTCTTC.

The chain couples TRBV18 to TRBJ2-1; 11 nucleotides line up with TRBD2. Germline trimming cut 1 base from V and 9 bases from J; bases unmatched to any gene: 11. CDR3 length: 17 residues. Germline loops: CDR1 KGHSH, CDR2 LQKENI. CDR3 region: CASSPQTLAGGGTEQFF. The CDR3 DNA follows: TGTGCCAGCTCACCACAAACCCTAGCGGGAGGAGGTACTGAGCAGTTCTTC.

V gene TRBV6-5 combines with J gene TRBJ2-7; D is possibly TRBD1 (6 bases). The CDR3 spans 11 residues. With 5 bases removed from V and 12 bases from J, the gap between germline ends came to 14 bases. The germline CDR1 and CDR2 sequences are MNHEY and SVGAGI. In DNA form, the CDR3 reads TGTGCCAGCAGTAATTCCAGGGGTCTGTACTTC. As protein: CASSNSRGLYF.

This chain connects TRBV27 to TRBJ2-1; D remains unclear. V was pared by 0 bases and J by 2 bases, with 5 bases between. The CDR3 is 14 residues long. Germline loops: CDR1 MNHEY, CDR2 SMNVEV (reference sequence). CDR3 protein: CASSLSLAYNEQFF. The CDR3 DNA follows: TGTGCCAGCAGTTTATCCCTAGCCTACAATGAGCAGTTCTTC.

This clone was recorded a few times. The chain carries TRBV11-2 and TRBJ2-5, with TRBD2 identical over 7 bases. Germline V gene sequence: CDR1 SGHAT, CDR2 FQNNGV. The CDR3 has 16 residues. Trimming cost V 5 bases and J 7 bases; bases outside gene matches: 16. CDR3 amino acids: CASSQIWTRRQGTQYF. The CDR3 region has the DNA TGTGCCAGCAGCCAGATTTGGACTAGGCGGCAGGGGACCCAGTACTTC.

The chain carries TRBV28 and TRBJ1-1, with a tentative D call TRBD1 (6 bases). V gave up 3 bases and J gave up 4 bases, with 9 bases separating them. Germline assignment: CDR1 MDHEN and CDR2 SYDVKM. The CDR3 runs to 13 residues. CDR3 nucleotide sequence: TGTGCCAGCAGTTTTGGGGGCGCCACTGAAGCTTTCTTT. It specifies CASSFGGATEAFF.

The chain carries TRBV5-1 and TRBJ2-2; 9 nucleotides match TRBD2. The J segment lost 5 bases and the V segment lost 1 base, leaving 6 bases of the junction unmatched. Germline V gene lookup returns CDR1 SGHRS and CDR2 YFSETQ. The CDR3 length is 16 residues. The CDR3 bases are TGCGCCAGCAGCTTGATAGCGGGAGTGGGGACCGGGGAGCTGTTTTTT. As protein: CASSLIAGVGTGELFF.